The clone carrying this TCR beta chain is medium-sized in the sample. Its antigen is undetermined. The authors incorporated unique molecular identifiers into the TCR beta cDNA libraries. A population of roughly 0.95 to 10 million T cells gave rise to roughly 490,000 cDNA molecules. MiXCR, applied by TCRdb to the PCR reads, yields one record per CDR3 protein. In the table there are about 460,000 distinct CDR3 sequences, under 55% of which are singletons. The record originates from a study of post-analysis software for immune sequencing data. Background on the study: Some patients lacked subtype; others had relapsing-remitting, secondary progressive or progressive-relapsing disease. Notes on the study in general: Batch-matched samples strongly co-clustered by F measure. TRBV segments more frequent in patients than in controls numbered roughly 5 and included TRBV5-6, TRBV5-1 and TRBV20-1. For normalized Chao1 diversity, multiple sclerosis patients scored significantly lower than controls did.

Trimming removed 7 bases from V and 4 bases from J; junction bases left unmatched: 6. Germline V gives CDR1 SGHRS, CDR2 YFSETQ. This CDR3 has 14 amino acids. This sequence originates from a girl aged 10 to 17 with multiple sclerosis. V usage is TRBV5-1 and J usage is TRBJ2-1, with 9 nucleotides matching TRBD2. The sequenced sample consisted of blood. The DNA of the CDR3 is TGCGCCAGCTCGAGCGCGGGAGGGTACAATGAGCAGTTCTTC. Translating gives CASSSAGGYNEQFF.